This TCR beta chain was recovered during a study of identical twins. Study observations and caveats: Modeled out-of-frame TCR alpha sharing in monozygotic twins fell below observed levels. In cord blood, abundant beta clonotypes had fewer insertions; memory showed no trend.

TCRdb recomputed calls from the 5' RACE reads with MiXCR, one row per CDR3 protein. This table has fewer than 250,000 distinct CDR3 sequences, around a sixth appearing once. This clonotype was found many times. Its target is not known. No donor was unhealthy or non-Caucasian. V was pared by 5 bases and J by 2 bases, with 8 bases of the junction left unmatched. The CDR3 length is 16 residues. Germline V gene lookup returns CDR1 SGHTA and CDR2 FQGNSA. These records were also assigned to another study, of T cells expressing NK-cell markers. That work contributes: An anti-gamma-delta TCR antibody restricted sorting to alpha-beta TCR T cells in several experiments.

This TCR was recovered from a woman younger than 35 in good health. The V and J genes are TRBV7-2 and TRBJ2-7; TRBD2 matches 11 bases. Material: CD8+ T cells sorted from blood. In DNA form, the CDR3 reads TGTGCCAGCAGCGCACTTAGCGGGAGGGAAGCCTACGAGCAGTACTTC. Amino acids: CASSALSGREAYEQYF.